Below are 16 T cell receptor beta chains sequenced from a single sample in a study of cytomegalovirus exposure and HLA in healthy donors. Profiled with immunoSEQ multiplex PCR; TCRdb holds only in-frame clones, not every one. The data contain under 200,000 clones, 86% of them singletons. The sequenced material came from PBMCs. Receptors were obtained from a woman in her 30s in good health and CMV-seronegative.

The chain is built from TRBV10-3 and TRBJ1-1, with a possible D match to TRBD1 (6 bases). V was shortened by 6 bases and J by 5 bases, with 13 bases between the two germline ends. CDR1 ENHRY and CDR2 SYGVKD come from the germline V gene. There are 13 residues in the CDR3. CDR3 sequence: CAIRMDSLTEAFF. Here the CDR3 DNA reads TGTGCCATCAGAATGGACAGTCTTACTGAAGCTTTCTTT.

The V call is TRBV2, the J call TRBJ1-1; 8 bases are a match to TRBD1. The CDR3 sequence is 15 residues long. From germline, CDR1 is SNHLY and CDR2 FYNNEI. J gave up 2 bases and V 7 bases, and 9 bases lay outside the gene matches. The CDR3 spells CASTRQGPLNTEAFF. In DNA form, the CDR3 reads TGTGCCAGCACAAGACAGGGGCCGTTAAACACTGAAGCTTTCTTT.

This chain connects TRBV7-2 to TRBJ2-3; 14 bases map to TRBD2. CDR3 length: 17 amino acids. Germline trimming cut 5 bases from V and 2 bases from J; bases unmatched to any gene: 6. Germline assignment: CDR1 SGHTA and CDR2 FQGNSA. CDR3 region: CASSPPGLAGATDTQYF. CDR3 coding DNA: TGTGCCAGCAGCCCTCCGGGACTAGCGGGGGCCACAGATACGCAGTATTTT.

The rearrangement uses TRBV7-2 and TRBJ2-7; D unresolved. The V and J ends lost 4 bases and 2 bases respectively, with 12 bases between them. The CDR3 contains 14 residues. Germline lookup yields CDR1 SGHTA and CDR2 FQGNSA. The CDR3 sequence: CASSSAVWPYEQYF. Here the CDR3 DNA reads TGTGCCAGCAGCTCGGCCGTATGGCCCTACGAGCAGTACTTC.

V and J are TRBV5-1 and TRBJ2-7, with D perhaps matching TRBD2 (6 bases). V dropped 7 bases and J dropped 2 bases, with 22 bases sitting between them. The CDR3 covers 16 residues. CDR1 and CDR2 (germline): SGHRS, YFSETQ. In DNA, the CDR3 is TGCGCCAGCCGTCCCGCCGCGGAGGGGAAAACCTACGAGCAGTACTTC. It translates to CASRPAAEGKTYEQYF.

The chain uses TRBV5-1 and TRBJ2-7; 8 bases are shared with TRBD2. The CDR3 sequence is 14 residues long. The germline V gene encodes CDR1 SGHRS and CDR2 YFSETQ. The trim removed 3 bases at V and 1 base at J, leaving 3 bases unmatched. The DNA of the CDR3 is TGCGCCAGCAGCTCGGGGGGGTTATCCTACGAGCAGTACTTC. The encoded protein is CASSSGGLSYEQYF.

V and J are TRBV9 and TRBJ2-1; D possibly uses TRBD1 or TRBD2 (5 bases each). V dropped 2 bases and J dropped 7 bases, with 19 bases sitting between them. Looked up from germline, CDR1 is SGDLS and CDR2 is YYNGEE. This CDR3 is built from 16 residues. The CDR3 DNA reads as TGTGCCAGCAGCGTTCTAGGCACGGGACCCAGGAATGAGCAGTTCTTC. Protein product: CASSVLGTGPRNEQFF.

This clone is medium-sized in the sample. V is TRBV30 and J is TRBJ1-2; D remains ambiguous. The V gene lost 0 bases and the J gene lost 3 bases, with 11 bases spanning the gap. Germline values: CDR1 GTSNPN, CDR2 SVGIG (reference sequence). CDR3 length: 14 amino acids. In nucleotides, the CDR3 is TGTGCCTGGAGTGTAGGTGGGCCTTACTATGGCTACACCTTC. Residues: CAWSVGGPYYGYTF.

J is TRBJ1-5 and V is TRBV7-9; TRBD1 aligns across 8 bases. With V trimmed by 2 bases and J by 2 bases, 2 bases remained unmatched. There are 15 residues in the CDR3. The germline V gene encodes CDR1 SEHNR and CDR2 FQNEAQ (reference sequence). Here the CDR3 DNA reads TGTGCCAGCAGCTTAACGGGACAGGGCAATCAGCCCCAGCATTTT. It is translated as CASSLTGQGNQPQHF. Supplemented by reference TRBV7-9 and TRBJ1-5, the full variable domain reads DTGVSQNPRHKITKRGQNVTFRCDPISEHNRLYWYRQTLGQGPEFLTYFQNEAQLEKSRLLSDRFSAERPKGSFSTLEIQRTEQGDSAMYLCASSLTGQGNQPQHFGDGTRLSIL.

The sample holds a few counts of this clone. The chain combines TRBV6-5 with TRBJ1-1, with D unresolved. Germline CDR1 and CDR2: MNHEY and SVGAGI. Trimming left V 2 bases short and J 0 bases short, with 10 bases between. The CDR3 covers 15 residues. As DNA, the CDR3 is TGTGCCAGCAGTTACGAGGTGGCCCTGAACACTGAAGCTTTCTTT. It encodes CASSYEVALNTEAFF.

In nucleotides, the CDR3 is TGTGCCAGCAGTTTTGGGACAGGGGGGCCAGATACGCAGTATTTT. This codes for CASSFGTGGPDTQYF. The V and J genes are TRBV28 and TRBJ2-3, with TRBD1 identical over 11 bases. The V gene's germline CDR1 is MDHEN and CDR2 SYDVKM. Trimming cost V 3 bases and J 4 bases; bases outside gene matches: 3. CDR3 length: 15 residues.

Written as DNA, the CDR3 is TGTGCCAGCAGAATCAGGCACAATGAGCAGTTCTTC. Protein sequence: CASRIRHNEQFF. The rearrangement uses TRBV6-8 and TRBJ2-1; D gene unclear. V gave up 6 bases and J gave up 5 bases, with 8 bases separating them. CDR1 and CDR2 (germline): MNHGY, SAAAGT. This CDR3 has 12 amino acids.

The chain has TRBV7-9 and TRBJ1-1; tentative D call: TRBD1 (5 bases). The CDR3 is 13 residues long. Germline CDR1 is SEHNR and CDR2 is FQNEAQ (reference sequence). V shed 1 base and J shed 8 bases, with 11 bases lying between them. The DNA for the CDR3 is TGTGCCAGCAGCTTAGTAGGGGTCACCGAAGCTTTCTTT. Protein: CASSLVGVTEAFF.

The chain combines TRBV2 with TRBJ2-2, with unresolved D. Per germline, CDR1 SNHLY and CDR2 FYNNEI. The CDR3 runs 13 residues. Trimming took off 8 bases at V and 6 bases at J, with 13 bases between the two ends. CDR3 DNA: TGTGCCAGCCGTAGGTTGAAATCCGGGGAGCTGTTTTTT. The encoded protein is CASRRLKSGELFF.

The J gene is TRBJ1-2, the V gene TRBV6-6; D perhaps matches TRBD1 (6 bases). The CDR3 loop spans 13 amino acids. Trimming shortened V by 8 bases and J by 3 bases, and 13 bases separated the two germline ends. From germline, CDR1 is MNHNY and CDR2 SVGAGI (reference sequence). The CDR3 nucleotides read TGTGCCAGCTGCCCAGGGGCTTACTATGGCTACACCTTC. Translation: CASCPGAYYGYTF.

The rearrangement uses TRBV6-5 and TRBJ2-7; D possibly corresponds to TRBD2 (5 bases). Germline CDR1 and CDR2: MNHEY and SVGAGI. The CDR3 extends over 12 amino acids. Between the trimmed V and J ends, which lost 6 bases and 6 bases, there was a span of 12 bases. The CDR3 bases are TGTGCCAGCAGCCCACCCCGGGGCGAGCAGTACTTC. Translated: CASSPPRGEQYF.